The 3 T cell receptor beta chains below all came from one sample that was sequenced in a study of breast tumors, draining lymph nodes, adjacent tissues. Breast cancer patients provided tissue from their axillary draining lymph nodes. MiXCR, applied by TCRdb to the multiplex PCR reads, yields one record per CDR3 protein. The data contain 200,000 or so distinct CDR3 sequences, approximately 31% of them singletons. The sequencing input was axillary lymph node tissue. Every receptor here comes from a female donor with breast cancer. Some clones in this sample may be carry-over from other donors' samples.

In this sample, this clonotype turned up many times. The chain has TRBV5-1 and TRBJ2-7; the D is unclear. In germline, CDR1 is SGHRS, CDR2 YFSETQ. The CDR3 loop spans 17 amino acids. Between the trimmed V and J ends, which lost 0 bases and 1 base, there was a span of 17 bases. DNA for the CDR3: TGCGCCAGCAGCTTGGCCATAGGATCGGGCTTTTCCTACGAGCAGTACTTC. As protein: CASSLAIGSGFSYEQYF.

This clonotype was seen a handful of times. The CDR3 DNA is TGCGCCAGCAGCCAAGATTCTAGTGGGGAGCTTAGCAATCAGCCCCAGCATTTT. Translated, it gives CASSQDSSGELSNQPQHF. V usage is TRBV4-1 and J usage is TRBJ1-5; D unresolved. The germline gives CDR1 MGHRA, CDR2 YSYEKL. V gave up 0 bases and J gave up 0 bases, with 15 bases separating them. CDR3 size: 18 residues.

This clonotype was seen ten or more times. CDR3: CATSRVAGGETQYF. CDR3 coding DNA: TGTGCCACCAGCAGAGTAGCGGGGGGGGAGACCCAGTACTTC. V gene TRBV15 combines with J gene TRBJ2-5; 11 positions agree with TRBD2. The CDR3 runs 14 residues. With V trimmed by 1 base and J by 5 bases, 0 bases remained unmatched. In germline, CDR1 is LNHNV, CDR2 YYDKDF (reference sequence). Filled out from reference TRBV15 and TRBJ2-5, the complete variable domain reads DAMVIQNPRYQVTQFGKPVTLSCSQTLNHNVMYWYQQKSSQAPKLLFHYYDKDFNNEADTPDNFQSRRPNTSFCFLDIRSPGLGDTAMYLCATSRVAGGETQYFGPGTRLLVL.